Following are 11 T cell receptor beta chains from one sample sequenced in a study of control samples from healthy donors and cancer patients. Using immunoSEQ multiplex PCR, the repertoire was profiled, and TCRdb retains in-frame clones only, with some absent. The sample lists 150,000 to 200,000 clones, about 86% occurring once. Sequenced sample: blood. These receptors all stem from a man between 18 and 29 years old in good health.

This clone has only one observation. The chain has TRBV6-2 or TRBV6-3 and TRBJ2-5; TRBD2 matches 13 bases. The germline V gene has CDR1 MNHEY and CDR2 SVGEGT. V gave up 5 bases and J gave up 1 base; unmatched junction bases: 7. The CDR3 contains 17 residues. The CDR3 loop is CASSQGLAGARQETQYF. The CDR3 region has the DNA TGTGCCAGCAGTCAAGGACTAGCGGGGGCACGCCAAGAGACCCAGTACTTC.

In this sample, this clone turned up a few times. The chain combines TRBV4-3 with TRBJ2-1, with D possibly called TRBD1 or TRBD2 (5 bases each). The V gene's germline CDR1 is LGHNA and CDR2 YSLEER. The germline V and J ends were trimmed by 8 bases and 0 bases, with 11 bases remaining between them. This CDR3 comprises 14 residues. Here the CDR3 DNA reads TGCGCCAGCGCGCCAGGGAGCTCCTACAATGAGCAGTTCTTC. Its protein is CASAPGSSYNEQFF.

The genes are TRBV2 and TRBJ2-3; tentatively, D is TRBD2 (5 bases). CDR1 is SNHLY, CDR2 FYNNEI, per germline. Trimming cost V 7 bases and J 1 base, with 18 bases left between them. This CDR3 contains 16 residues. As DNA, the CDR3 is TGTGCCAGCAATAACCCACCCCTGAGGGGCACAGATACGCAGTATTTT. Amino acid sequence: CASNNPPLRGTDTQYF.

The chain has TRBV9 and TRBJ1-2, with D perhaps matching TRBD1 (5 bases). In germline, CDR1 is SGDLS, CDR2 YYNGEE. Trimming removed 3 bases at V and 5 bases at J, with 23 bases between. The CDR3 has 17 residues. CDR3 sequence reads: CASSAGGLGTDGYGYTF. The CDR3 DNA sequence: TGTGCCAGCAGCGCGGGGGGACTGGGAACAGATGGATATGGCTACACCTTC.

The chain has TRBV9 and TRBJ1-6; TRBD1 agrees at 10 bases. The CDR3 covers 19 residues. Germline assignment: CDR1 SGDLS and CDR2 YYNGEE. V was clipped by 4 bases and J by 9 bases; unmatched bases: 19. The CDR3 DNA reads TGTGCCAGCAGCCCTAGCGGTAGAAGGGACAGGGGATTTGGTTCACCCCTCCACTTT. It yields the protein CASSPSGRRDRGFGSPLHF.

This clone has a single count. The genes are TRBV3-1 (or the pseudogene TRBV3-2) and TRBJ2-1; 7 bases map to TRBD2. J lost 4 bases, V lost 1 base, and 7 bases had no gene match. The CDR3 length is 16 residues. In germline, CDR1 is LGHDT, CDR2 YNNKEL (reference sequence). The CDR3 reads CASSQVFAGAYNEQFF. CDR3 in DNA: TGTGCCAGCAGCCAAGTCTTCGCGGGAGCTTACAATGAGCAGTTCTTC.

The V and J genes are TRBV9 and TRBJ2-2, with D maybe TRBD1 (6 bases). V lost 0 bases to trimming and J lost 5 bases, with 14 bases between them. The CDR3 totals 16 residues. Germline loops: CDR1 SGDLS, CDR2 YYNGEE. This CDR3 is CASSVAAGASTGELFF. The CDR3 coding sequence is TGTGCCAGCAGCGTAGCGGCAGGGGCAAGTACCGGGGAGCTGTTTTTT.

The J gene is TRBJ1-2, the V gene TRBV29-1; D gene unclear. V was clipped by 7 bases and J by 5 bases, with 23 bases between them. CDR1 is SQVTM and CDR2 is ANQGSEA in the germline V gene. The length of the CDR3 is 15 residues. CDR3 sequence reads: CSAEGSRGGEYGYTF. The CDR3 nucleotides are TGCAGCGCCGAAGGGTCTCGGGGTGGAGAGTATGGCTACACCTTC. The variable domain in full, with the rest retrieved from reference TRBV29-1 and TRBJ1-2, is SAVISQKPSRDICQRGTSLTIQCQVDSQVTMMFWYRQQPGQSLTLIATANQGSEATYESGFVIDKFPISRPNLTFSTLTVSNMSPEDSSIYLCSAEGSRGGEYGYTFGSGTRLTVV.

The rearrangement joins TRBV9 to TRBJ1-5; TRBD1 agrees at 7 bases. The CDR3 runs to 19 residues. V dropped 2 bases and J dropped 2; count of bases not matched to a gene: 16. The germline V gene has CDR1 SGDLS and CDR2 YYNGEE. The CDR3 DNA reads TGTGCCAGCAGCGTCTCCGGGACAGAGGGGTTATTGGGCAATCAGCCCCAGCATTTT. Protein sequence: CASSVSGTEGLLGNQPQHF.

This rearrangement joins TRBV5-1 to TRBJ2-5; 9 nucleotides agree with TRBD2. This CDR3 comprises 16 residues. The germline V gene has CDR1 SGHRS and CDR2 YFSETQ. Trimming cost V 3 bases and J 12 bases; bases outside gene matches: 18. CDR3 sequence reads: CASSSQISSGVVSKYF. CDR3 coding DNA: TGCGCCAGCAGCTCCCAAATCTCTAGCGGGGTCGTCTCTAAGTACTTC.

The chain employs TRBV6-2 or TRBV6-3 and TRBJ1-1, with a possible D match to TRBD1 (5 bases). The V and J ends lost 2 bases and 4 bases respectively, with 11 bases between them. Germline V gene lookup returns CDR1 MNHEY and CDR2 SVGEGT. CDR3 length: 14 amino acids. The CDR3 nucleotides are TGTGCCAGCAGTTACCCCTATGGGACCACTGAAGCTTTCTTT. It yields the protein CASSYPYGTTEAFF.